These 4 T cell receptor beta chains were sequenced from one sample in a study of blood T cell repertoires in COVID-19 (dated by TCRdb to the early 2020s). Libraries came from the immunoSEQ multiplex PCR assay. TCRdb took over this immuneACCESS table, retaining in-frame rearrangements with V and J assigned. Such tables are incomplete; in checked studies, under half of the missing clones stem from an unresolved V gene, and the remainder is unexplained. This sample is represented by some 300,000 clones; roughly 89% of them were singletons. The ten largest make up about 1.7% of the sample. The sequenced sample was PBMCs or T cells enriched from blood (not recorded which). These receptors all stem from a middle-aged woman who had recovered from COVID-19.

The table lists this clone with a count of one. The chain joins TRBV11-1 to TRBJ2-3, with TRBD1 as a possible D gene (6 bases). V was shortened by 1 base and J by 2 bases, with 10 bases between the two germline ends. The CDR3 totals 15 residues. Germline V gene data show CDR1 as SGHAT and CDR2 as FQDESV (reference sequence). CDR3 residues: CASSLEQGYTDTQYF. The DNA for the CDR3 is TGTGCCAGCAGCTTAGAACAGGGCTACACAGATACGCAGTATTTT.

This clone was counted between two and nine times. The rearrangement uses TRBV11-2 and TRBJ2-4; the match to TRBD2 covers 16 bases. Germline CDR1 SGHAT, CDR2 FQNNGV. The length of the CDR3 is 16 residues. Trimming cost V 3 bases and J 7 bases; bases outside gene matches: 3. CDR3 in DNA: TGTGCCAGCAGCTTGGGACTAGCGGGGGGGCTCAACATTCAGTACTTC. Protein product: CASSLGLAGGLNIQYF.

The V call is TRBV19, the J call TRBJ1-2, with TRBD1 as a possible D gene (5 bases). Per germline, CDR1 LNHDA and CDR2 SQIVND (reference sequence). The germline V and J ends were trimmed by 7 bases and 4 bases, with 16 bases remaining between them. This CDR3 is built from 14 residues. The CDR3 protein is CASKQFAQVYGYTF. The CDR3 DNA is TGTGCCAGTAAACAATTCGCACAGGTCTATGGCTACACCTTC. Filled out from reference TRBV19 and TRBJ1-2, the complete variable domain reads DGGITQSPKYLFRKEGQNVTLSCEQNLNHDAMYWYRQDPGQGLRLIYYSQIVNDFQKGDIAEGYSVSREKKESFPLTVTSAQKNPTAFYLCASKQFAQVYGYTFGSGTRLTVV.

This clone was counted only a few times. This chain uses TRBV7-9 with TRBJ1-4; D unresolved. The CDR3 loop spans 15 amino acids. From germline, CDR1 is SEHNR and CDR2 FQNEAQ (reference sequence). The V end was cut by 4 bases, the J end by 0 bases, with 9 bases between. For the CDR3, the DNA is TGTGCCAGCAGCTGGAAAGGAGCAACTAATGAAAAACTGTTTTTT. Translation: CASSWKGATNEKLFF.